This T cell receptor (beta chain) was retrieved from a study of technical replicates of blood from a handful of donors (dated by TCRdb to about 2017). Receptors were amplified or captured by the immunoSEQ multiplex PCR assay. TCRdb's version of the immuneACCESS table is confined to in-frame rearrangements and falls short of the full clone set. An unresolved V gene accounts for under half of the shortfall where checked; the remainder is of unknown origin. The table for this sample lists more than 75,000 clones; about 94% of them were counted only once. The ten largest account for 0.2% to 0.3% of the sample. In regard to this clone: The specificity of this receptor is unknown. No per-base quality is available; no much larger clone lies one base away.

The germline V gene gives CDR1 as SGHRS and CDR2 as YFSETQ. The V end gives up 4 bases and the J end 5 bases, leaving 7 bases in the junction not matched to a gene. The CDR3 runs 14 amino acids, cysteine and phenylalanine included. Only the CDR3 portion is preserved as DNA: 42 bases, with reading frame beginning at the first base. Recombination linked TRBV5-1 to TRBJ2-3; TRBD1 aligns with 7 central bases. Sequencing input: T cells isolated from PBMCs. The sequence was obtained from a human donor in good health. CDR3 region: CASSRQGEVDTQYF. The DNA sequence is as follows: TGCGCCAGCAGCCGACAGGGCGAAGTAGATACGCAGTATTTT.